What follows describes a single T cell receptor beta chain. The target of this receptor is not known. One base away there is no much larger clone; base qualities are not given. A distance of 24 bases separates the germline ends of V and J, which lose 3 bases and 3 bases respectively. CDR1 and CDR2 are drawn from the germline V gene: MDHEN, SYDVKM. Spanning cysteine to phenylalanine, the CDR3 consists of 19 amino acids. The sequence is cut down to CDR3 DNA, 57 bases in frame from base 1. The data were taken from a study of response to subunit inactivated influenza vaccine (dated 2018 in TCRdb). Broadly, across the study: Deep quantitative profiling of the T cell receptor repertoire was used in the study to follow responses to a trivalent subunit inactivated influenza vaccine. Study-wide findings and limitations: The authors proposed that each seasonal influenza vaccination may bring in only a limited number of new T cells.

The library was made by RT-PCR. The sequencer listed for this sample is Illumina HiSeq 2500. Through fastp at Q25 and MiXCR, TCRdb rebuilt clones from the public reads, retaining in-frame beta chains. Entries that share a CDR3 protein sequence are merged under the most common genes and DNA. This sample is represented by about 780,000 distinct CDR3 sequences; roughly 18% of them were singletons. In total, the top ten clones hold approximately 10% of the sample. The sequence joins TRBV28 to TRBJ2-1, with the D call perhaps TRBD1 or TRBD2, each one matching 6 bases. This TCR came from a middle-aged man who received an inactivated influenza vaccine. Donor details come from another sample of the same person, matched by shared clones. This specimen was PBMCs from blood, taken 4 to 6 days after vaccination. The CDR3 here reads CASSFPRRRGSGVYNEQFF. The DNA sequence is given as TGTGCCAGCAGTTTTCCGAGGCGCAGGGGTAGCGGAGTCTACAATGAGCAGTTCTTC.